This T cell receptor (beta chain) was recorded in a study of memory CD4+ T cells and cytomegalovirus serostatus. Study-level information: Of the healthy Belgian adults, 9 or 10 were CMV seropositive and fewer than 30 seronegative.

V lost 2 bases and J 3 bases, leaving 13 bases between the germline ends. Looked up from germline, CDR1 is SGHTA and CDR2 is FQGNSA. The CDR3 runs 15 residues. The study's findings and limits: CMV serostatus prediction reached median AUC approximately 0.95, or 0.91 with US-trained model. Each of approximately 69 CMV-associated TCRbeta sequences occurred in one to five individuals.

Single viable CD3+CD4+CD8-CD45RO+ cells were sorted as the memory CD4+ T cells. Authors' processing steps: After removing out-of-frame reads, around 2,000,000 distinct TCRbeta sequences remained. TCRdb's copy holds only in-frame clones and misses some; the assay was immunoSEQ multiplex PCR. The DNA gave D and trimming, while V, J and clone size come from that table. The sample lists around 84,000 clones; around 80% were seen once. In regard to this clone: Its antigen remains unidentified.

Sequenced: memory CD4+ T cells from blood. This chain connects TRBV7-2 to TRBJ1-1; D is perhaps TRBD1 (6 bases). The TCR comes from an adult in good health and CMV-seronegative. The CDR3, as DNA: TGTGCCAGCAGCTTATTAGGGCAGGGGTACACTGAAGCTTTCTTT. It encodes CASSLLGQGYTEAFF.